Listed below are T cell receptor beta chains from one sample, sequenced in a study of blood T cell repertoires in COVID-19. TCRdb's table, derived via immunoSEQ multiplex PCR, lists solely in-frame clones and lacks some. The sample lists under 150,000 clones, about 88% occurring once. Material for sequencing was peripheral blood. These receptors came from a woman aged 70-85 years who had recovered from COVID-19. CDR3s include the opening cysteine and the closing phenylalanine or tryptophan.

>TRBV2|TRBJ1-5
CASRETESYSNQPQHF
>TRBV11-2|TRBJ1-1
CASSFPGAEAFF
>TRBV6-5|TRBJ1-2
CASSYSRGGYTF
>TRBV12-3/TRBV12-4|TRBJ2-7
CASSRTGGYEQYF
>TRBV12-3/TRBV12-4|TRBJ1-2
CASSRTGSGYTF
>TRBV2|TRBJ2-7
CASSDGTFSYEQYF
>TRBV4-3|TRBJ1-2
CASSQADRGTHTF
>TRBV7-2|TRBJ2-7
CASSLSGRGDEQYF
>TRBV15|TRBJ2-2
CATMGSGELFF
>TRBV6-5|TRBJ1-3
CASSYSGREDGNTIYF
>TRBV6-6|TRBJ2-3
CASSPHWRGAIEDTQYF
>TRBV19|TRBJ2-7
CASSSKQGSEQYF
>TRBV20-1|TRBJ2-3
CSASVPGLAGDPTDTQYF
>TRBV6-2/TRBV6-3|TRBJ2-7
CASSPSGQGGKQYF
>TRBV20-1|TRBJ2-4
CSAHRGNIQYF
>TRBV7-2|TRBJ2-7
CASSLGRTGGEQYF
>TRBV19|TRBJ1-4
CASSLTGDRYEKLFF
>TRBV9|TRBJ2-6
CASSDQGNSGANVLTF
>TRBV6-1|TRBJ2-5
CASSEFREDQYF
>TRBV4-3|TRBJ2-1
CASSRTLRRGGSDEQFF
>TRBV15|TRBJ2-2
CATTAGGTGELFF
>TRBV28|TRBJ2-7
CASREAAGDLGEQYF
>TRBV25-1|TRBJ2-6
CASSGGSGAGANVLTF
>TRBV4-2|TRBJ1-1
CASSQVTDRPNTEAFF
>TRBV7-2|TRBJ2-7
CASSLTSGVYEQYF
>TRBV5-1|TRBJ2-5
CASSLDWLETQYF
>TRBV6-1|TRBJ2-1
CASSDPQRGSYNEQFF
>TRBV7-2|TRBJ1-5
CASSSVVGTRNQPQHF
>TRBV11-2|TRBJ2-1
CASSDDRSTEQFF
>TRBV5-1|TRBJ2-7
CASSLGGGVDEQYF
>TRBV3-1/TRBV3-2|TRBJ2-5
CASSQDRTSGETQYF
>TRBV3-1/TRBV3-2|TRBJ1-1
CASSQQNTEAFF
>TRBV5-1|TRBJ1-1
CASSSQDSTEAFF
>TRBV7-9|TRBJ2-1
CASSLLGLAGGHVYNEQFF
>TRBV12-5|TRBJ2-1
CASGWGAYSDEQFF